One sample yielded the 15 T cell receptor beta chains listed below, sequenced in a study of blood T cell repertoires in COVID-19. The table came from immunoSEQ multiplex PCR; TCRdb's copy has only in-frame clones and leaves some out. The sample shows 150,000 to 200,000 clones, 80% of them seen only once. The sample was PBMCs or T cells enriched from blood (not recorded which). The receptors originated from a woman in her sixties or seventies who had recovered from COVID-19.

The rearrangement links TRBV7-2 to TRBJ1-2, with 10 bases that match TRBD1. Looked up from germline, CDR1 is SGHTA and CDR2 is FQGNSA. The CDR3 loop spans 15 amino acids. V lost 3 bases, J lost 3 bases, and 4 bases stayed unmatched. The CDR3 here is CASSFGQGVDYGYTF. The CDR3 DNA follows: TGTGCCAGCAGCTTCGGACAGGGGGTGGACTATGGCTACACCTTC.

The chain links TRBV12-3 or TRBV12-4 to TRBJ1-1; 7 nucleotides line up with TRBD1. CDR3 length: 13 residues. The V gene end was trimmed by 8 bases and the J gene end by 5 bases; junction bases not matched to a gene: 8. The CDR3: CASATGKVTEAFF. The CDR3 DNA follows: TGTGCCAGCGCGACAGGGAAGGTGACTGAAGCTTTCTTT.

The V and J genes are TRBV2 and TRBJ1-2, with 7 bases fitting TRBD1. V gave up 6 bases and J gave up 8 bases; unmatched junction bases: 9. CDR1 SNHLY and CDR2 FYNNEI come from the germline V gene. The CDR3 extends over 13 amino acids. The CDR3 reads CASRTGQDSGYTF. The CDR3 DNA is TGTGCCAGCAGGACCGGACAGGACTCGGGCTACACCTTC.

V usage is TRBV27 and J usage is TRBJ2-7; 13 bases are shared with TRBD2. Germline lookup yields CDR1 MNHEY and CDR2 SMNVEV (reference sequence). This CDR3 region has 15 residues. The V segment lost 4 bases and the J segment 5 bases; nucleotides outside the gene matches: 5. The chain's CDR3 is CASSSRTSGGDEQYF. DNA for the CDR3: TGTGCCAGCAGTTCGCGGACTAGCGGGGGCGACGAGCAGTACTTC.

The V call is TRBV6-5, the J call TRBJ2-5; no firm D call. Germline CDR1 and CDR2: MNHEY and SVGAGI. This CDR3 spans 14 amino acids. V gave up 2 bases and J gave up 2 bases, with 9 bases separating them. The CDR3 loop reads CASSYVAEQETQYF. CDR3 in DNA: TGTGCCAGCAGTTACGTGGCAGAACAAGAGACCCAGTACTTC.

J is TRBJ2-1 and V is TRBV12-5; 15 positions match TRBD2. The junction had 9 bases not matched to a gene; V was cut back by 5 bases and J by 1 base. Per the germline V gene, CDR1 is LGHNT and CDR2 is FRNRAP. There are 19 residues in the CDR3. CDR3 in amino acids: CASGAGLAGGLFSYNEQFF. CDR3 sequence (DNA): TGTGCTAGTGGTGCCGGACTAGCGGGGGGGCTTTTTTCCTACAATGAGCAGTTCTTC.

V gene TRBV11-2 combines with J gene TRBJ2-3; the match to TRBD2 covers 7 bases. V lost 5 bases, J lost 2 bases, and 10 bases stayed unmatched. The CDR3 length is 16 residues. Germline-derived CDR1 and CDR2 are SGHAT and FQNNGV. CDR3 amino acids: CASSRRWGGDTDTQYF. In DNA, the CDR3 is TGTGCCAGCAGCCGACGTTGGGGGGGAGACACAGATACGCAGTATTTT.

The chain couples TRBV5-4 to TRBJ2-1; D is possibly TRBD2 (5 bases). The CDR3 covers 13 residues. V was clipped by 4 bases and J by 6 bases, with 11 bases between them. In germline, CDR1 is SGHNT, CDR2 YYREEE (reference sequence). The CDR3 region is CASSVRLINEQFF. DNA for the CDR3: TGTGCCAGCAGCGTAAGACTAATCAATGAGCAGTTCTTC.

The chain is built from TRBV2 and TRBJ2-3; 12 nucleotides align to TRBD2. Germline V gene lookup returns CDR1 SNHLY and CDR2 FYNNEI. This CDR3 contains 17 residues. The ends lost 4 bases at V and 3 bases at J; junction bases unmatched: 8. In nucleotides, the CDR3 is TGTGCCAGCAGTGTAACACTAGCGGGGGGTGGTACAGATACGCAGTATTTT. As protein: CASSVTLAGGGTDTQYF.

The V gene is TRBV7-8, the J gene TRBJ2-5; possible D gene TRBD2, 6 bases. The ends were cut back, 4 bases at V and 3 bases at J, with 12 bases in the middle. Per the germline V gene, CDR1 is SGHVS and CDR2 is FQNEAQ. This CDR3 is built from 14 residues. The CDR3 reads CASSSRDAEETQYF. CDR3 sequence (DNA): TGTGCCAGCAGCTCGCGGGACGCAGAAGAGACCCAGTACTTC.

The V and J genes are TRBV4-1 and TRBJ2-2; 8 nucleotides line up with TRBD1. The CDR3 has 13 residues. Germline V gene lookup returns CDR1 MGHRA and CDR2 YSYEKL. The V and J ends lost 3 bases and 6 bases, in that order; junction bases with no gene match: 0. The DNA of the CDR3 is TGCGCCAGCAGCCAGGACAGGGCCGGGGAGCTGTTTTTT. Protein sequence: CASSQDRAGELFF.

V is TRBV7-9 and J is TRBJ2-1, with D uncertain. With 5 bases removed from V and 7 bases from J, the gap between germline ends came to 15 bases. Germline lookup yields CDR1 SEHNR and CDR2 FQNEAQ (reference sequence). This CDR3 is 14 amino acids long. For the CDR3, the DNA is TGTGCCAGCAGCGATAGAAACGATCTTAATGAGCAGTTCTTC. Protein: CASSDRNDLNEQFF.

The gene calls are TRBV27 and TRBJ2-1; 11 bases map to TRBD1. V trimming: 5 bases; J trimming: 7 bases; junction bases outside the gene matches: 7. Germline V gene data show CDR1 as MNHEY and CDR2 as SMNVEV (reference sequence). The CDR3 runs to 15 residues. The chain's CDR3 is CASSPGTGGKNEQFF. The CDR3 DNA sequence: TGTGCCAGCAGTCCCGGGACAGGGGGGAAGAATGAGCAGTTCTTC.

The chain has TRBV19 and TRBJ1-2; the D is unclear. The CDR3 has 14 amino acids. Trimming took 7 bases from V and 0 from J, leaving 12 bases between them. Germline V lookup: CDR1 LNHDA, CDR2 SQIVND (reference sequence). The CDR3 loop is CASNSGGANYGYTF. The CDR3 DNA reads TGTGCCAGTAACTCAGGAGGAGCTAACTATGGCTACACCTTC.

V is TRBV12-2 and J is TRBJ2-2; TRBD2 reflects the table's D call only, with no check against the DNA. TRBV12-2 is assigned pseudogene status. The CDR3 loop spans 12 amino acids. The CDR3 loop is CASRRDTGELFF. DNA for the CDR3: TGTGCAAGTCGCCGAGACACCGGGGAGCTGTTTTTT.